This T cell receptor beta chain was recorded in a study of regulatory T cells in long-lasting Graves disease. This CDR3 is built from 15 residues. Trimming pared 5 bases from V and 7 bases from J, leaving 20 bases between. In germline, CDR1 is SGHTA, CDR2 FQGNSA. Time point given: persistent/refractory GD, antithyroid drugs over 5 years with positive TRAb. From RNA extracted from PBMCs, the TCR library was made. Xi'an, China, was home to the endocrinology department that provided patients. This clonotype came up many times. What it binds is unknown. The TCR beta library used iRepertoire HTBI primers with Arm-PCR amplification of CDR3. A single record per CDR3 protein comes from TCRdb applying MiXCR to the multiplex PCR reads. The sample consists of 300,000 to 350,000 distinct CDR3 sequences, roughly a fifth of them appearing once. Findings and caveats of the study: Public clonotype sharing was higher in persistent than newly diagnosed patients. Accuracy was possibly reduced by small sample size.

The rearrangement links TRBV7-2 to TRBJ2-5; maybe TRBD2 (5 bases). The source material was peripheral blood mononuclear cells (PBMCs), sampled when the disease was refractory, from a patient treated with antithyroid drugs. The receptor was derived from a female donor with Graves disease. In nucleotides, the CDR3 is TGTGCCAGCAGCGCCAGACCTGGTCTCGAGGGGACCCAGTACTTC. It specifies CASSARPGLEGTQYF. The full variable domain, in which reference TRBV7-2 and TRBJ2-5 provide the parts outside the CDR3, is GAGVSQSPSNKVTEKGKDVELRCDPISGHTALYWYRQSLGQGLEFLIYFQGNSAPDKSGLPSDRFSAERTGGSVSTLTIQRTQQEDSAVYLCASSARPGLEGTQYFGPGTRLLVL.